Reported below is one TCR beta chain. Methods used by the authors: Estimated nucleated cell counts came from reference gene primer amplification. The data were produced by immunoSEQ multiplex PCR, yet TCRdb's version contains in-frame clones alone and is incomplete. V, J and clone size were drawn from that table, and D and trimming were deduced from the DNA. Of around 210,000 clones listed, roughly 90% were seen once; the top ten hold about 8.8%. Cohorts were determined from participant-reported clinical history. The data are from a study of blood T cell repertoires in COVID-19. Study-level information: From T cells, B-cell-depleted T cells, or PBMCs came the material, which was cDNA or gDNA.

Looked up from germline, CDR1 is LNHDA and CDR2 is SQIVND (reference sequence). CDR3 length: 15 residues. Trimming left V 4 bases short and J 2 bases short, with 13 bases between. The gene calls are TRBV19 and TRBJ2-3, with a possible D match to TRBD1 (5 bases). Sequencing was done on a sample of PBMCs or T cells enriched from blood (not recorded which). The sequence was collected from a woman between 18 and 30 years old who had recovered from COVID-19. CDR3 nucleotide sequence: TGTGCCAGTAGTAGACAGTTAGGATACACAGATACGCAGTATTTT. As protein: CASSRQLGYTDTQYF.